The sequence of this TCR beta chain was determined in a study of PD-1 blockade in mismatch repair-deficient tumors. Study background: All were previously treated, progressing patients with 11 to 13 mismatch repair-deficient cancer types.

This clone came up a few times. Libraries were prepared by immunoSEQ multiplex PCR; TCRdb keeps only in-frame clonotypes and omits some of them. Among tens of thousands of clones listed, about four fifths were seen once. Germline V gene data show CDR1 as SNHLY and CDR2 as FYNNEI. The CDR3 is made up of 13 amino acids. With 6 bases removed from V and 2 bases from J, the gap between germline ends came to 9 bases. This receptor was identified in an adult with mismatch repair-deficient cancer. The chain recombines TRBV2 with TRBJ2-3, with D possibly TRBD2 on 5 matching bases. This specimen was peripheral blood, taken 44 weeks after starting pembrolizumab. The chain's CDR3 is CASRVGATDTQYF. As DNA, the CDR3 is TGTGCCAGCAGGGTGGGAGCCACAGATACGCAGTATTTT.